A single sample is the source of the 27 T cell receptor beta chains below, sequenced in a study of beta chain features in type 1 diabetes. The investigators reverse transcribed all of the isolated RNA, so they sequenced expressed TCRB transcripts. Sequencing used immunoSEQ multiplex PCR; TCRdb keeps in-frame clones, though not all of them. The table lists about 290,000 clones, about 8% of them singletons. The source material was central memory CD4+ T cells from blood. Receptors originate from a woman between 18 and 29 years old in good health.

This clone has just a few counts. The chain joins TRBV11-2 to TRBJ2-7; no definite D call. Deletions cut 4 bases from V and 4 bases from J, with 8 bases between. CDR3 length equals 12 residues. CDR1 and CDR2 (germline): SGHAT, FQNNGV. The CDR3 nucleotides read TGTGCCAGCAGCTCACCCGGGTACGAGCAGTACTTC. Protein product: CASSSPGYEQYF.

CDR3: CASSLGEGDIQYF. CDR3 coding DNA: TGTGCCAGCAGCTTGGGGGAAGGGGACATTCAGTACTTC. V is TRBV7-2 and J is TRBJ2-4; D tentatively fits TRBD1 or TRBD2 (5 bases each). Germline-derived CDR1 and CDR2 are SGHTA and FQGNSA. The CDR3 consists of 13 residues. V lost 3 bases and J 8 bases, leaving 11 bases between the germline ends.

In this sample, this clone turned up a few times. V and J are TRBV25-1 and TRBJ2-3; D may correspond to TRBD1 or TRBD2 (5 bases each). The germline V gene has CDR1 MGHDK and CDR2 SYGVNS. The CDR3 length is 14 residues. With 6 bases removed from V and 3 bases from J, the gap between germline ends came to 13 bases. This CDR3 reads CASSGAGGTDTQYF. In nucleotides, the CDR3 is TGTGCCAGCAGCGGGGCTGGAGGTACAGATACGCAGTATTTT.

This sequence joins TRBV28 and TRBJ2-1, with 10 bases fitting TRBD2. V gave up 5 bases and J gave up 9 bases; unmatched junction bases: 10. This CDR3 is built from 15 residues. CDR1 MDHEN and CDR2 SYDVKM come from the germline V gene. CDR3 coding DNA: TGTGCCAGCAGTATCGAGCGGGGGGGATATACTGAGCAGTTCTTC. Translation: CASSIERGGYTEQFF. Looking up the rest from reference TRBV28 and TRBJ2-1 gives the full variable domain: DVKVTQSSRYLVKRTGEKVFLECVQDMDHENMFWYRQDPGLGLRLIYFSYDVKMKEKGDIPEGYSVSREKKERFSLILESASTNQTSMYLCASSIERGGYTEQFFGPGTRLTVL.

In its sample, this clone was seen a few times. The chain uses TRBV7-3 and TRBJ1-6, with TRBD1 as a possible D gene (6 bases). V shed 2 bases and J shed 6 bases, with 11 bases lying between them. CDR1 and CDR2 from the germline V gene are SGHTA and FQGTGA. This CDR3 has 15 residues. The CDR3 DNA reads TGTGCCAGCAGCTTAGGCCGGGGGGCTAATTCACCCCTCCACTTT. Protein: CASSLGRGANSPLHF.

This clone has a handful of counts. The V and J genes are TRBV28 and TRBJ1-5; TRBD1 agrees at 10 bases. Germline-derived CDR1 and CDR2 are MDHEN and SYDVKM. J gave up 5 bases and V 5 bases, and 3 bases lay outside the gene matches. The CDR3 runs 14 residues. CDR3 coding DNA: TGTGCCAGCAGTGGGGGACAGGGGCATCAGCCCCAGCATTTT. It specifies CASSGGQGHQPQHF.

This clone was detected a few times. The DNA for the CDR3 is TGTGCCAGCAGAACACGACAGGGTTGGATAGATACGCAGTATTTT. It is translated as CASRTRQGWIDTQYF. The rearrangement joins TRBV28 to TRBJ2-3; 7 bases line up with TRBD1. The ends lost 6 bases at V and 5 bases at J; junction bases unmatched: 11. CDR3 length equals 15 residues. Germline V lookup: CDR1 MDHEN, CDR2 SYDVKM.

This clone was detected only a few times. V and J are TRBV7-3 and TRBJ1-1; D is undetermined. Germline CDR1 SGHTA, CDR2 FQGTGA. V was cut by 3 bases and J by 0 bases, with 5 bases left in between. The CDR3 is made up of 13 amino acids. This CDR3 is CASSFDMNTEAFF. The CDR3 DNA reads as TGTGCCAGCAGCTTCGATATGAACACTGAAGCTTTCTTT.

Only a few counts were recorded for this clone. CDR3 nucleotide sequence: TGTGCCAGCAGTGTTAACACATACGAGCAGTACGTC. It yields the protein CASSVNTYEQYV. The chain employs TRBV6-5 and TRBJ2-7; D ambiguous. CDR3 size: 12 residues. Germline CDR1 reads MNHEY; CDR2 reads SVGAGI. The V gene lost 5 bases and the J gene lost 4 bases, with 9 bases spanning the gap.

The V call is TRBV7-3, the J call TRBJ2-6; 7 nucleotides line up with TRBD1. Germline trimming cut 5 bases from V and 0 bases from J; bases unmatched to any gene: 10. Germline V gives CDR1 SGHTA, CDR2 FQGTGA. The CDR3 has 18 residues. The DNA for the CDR3 is TGTGCCAGCAGCCCTCTACGGACAGGACTCTCTGGGGCCAACGTCCTGACTTTC. It is translated as CASSPLRTGLSGANVLTF.

This clone was detected a few times. The V and J genes are TRBV18 and TRBJ1-2; D remains ambiguous. The germline V and J ends were trimmed by 1 base and 5 bases, with 14 bases remaining between them. The CDR3 is made up of 15 amino acids. Per germline, CDR1 KGHSH and CDR2 LQKENI. CDR3 coding DNA: TGTGCCAGCTCACCACAAACAGATGCCAAGTATGGCTACACCTTC. It translates to CASSPQTDAKYGYTF.

This clone turned up a few times. The rearrangement uses TRBV7-2 and TRBJ1-5, with 7 positions matching TRBD1. CDR3 size: 14 residues. The germline gives CDR1 SGHTA, CDR2 FQGNSA. J gave up 5 bases and V 6 bases, and 7 bases lay outside the gene matches. CDR3 residues: CASSTGQAYQPQHF. CDR3 DNA sequence: TGTGCCAGCAGTACAGGACAGGCTTATCAGCCCCAGCATTTT.

This clone has a handful of counts. The chain recombines TRBV14 with TRBJ2-1; 8 bases line up with TRBD1. Looked up from germline, CDR1 is SGHDN and CDR2 is FVKESK. The CDR3 spans 13 residues. Unmatched junction bases numbered 6, after V lost 0 bases and J lost 14 bases. CDR3: CASSQDRTGWEFF. The DNA for the CDR3 is TGTGCCAGCAGCCAAGACCGGACAGGGTGGGAGTTCTTC.

J is TRBJ1-6 and V is TRBV28; the D is unclear. V was shortened by 2 bases and J by 11 bases, with 13 bases between the two germline ends. The germline V gene has CDR1 MDHEN and CDR2 SYDVKM. The CDR3 has 14 amino acids. Written as DNA, the CDR3 is TGTGCCAGCAGTTTACCGGGGAAGGGCACACCCCTCCACTTT. This sequence encodes CASSLPGKGTPLHF. Full variable domain (rest looked up from reference TRBV28 and TRBJ1-6): DVKVTQSSRYLVKRTGEKVFLECVQDMDHENMFWYRQDPGLGLRLIYFSYDVKMKEKGDIPEGYSVSREKKERFSLILESASTNQTSMYLCASSLPGKGTPLHFGNGTRLTVT.

The chain's CDR3 is CASSEGLAETQYF. CDR3 nucleotides: TGTGCCAGCAGTGAAGGACTAGCGGAGACCCAGTACTTC. The chain is built from TRBV2 and TRBJ2-5, with TRBD2 matching 8 bases. Per the germline V gene, CDR1 is SNHLY and CDR2 is FYNNEI. This CDR3 spans 13 amino acids. Trimming took 1 base from V and 5 from J; bases not matched to a gene: 0.

This clone was picked up a small number of times. The chain is built from TRBV6-5 and TRBJ2-5; 9 bases fit TRBD2. The CDR3 consists of 14 residues. CDR1 MNHEY and CDR2 SVGAGI come from the germline V gene. Germline trimming cut 7 bases from V and 1 base from J; bases unmatched to any gene: 4. The CDR3 nucleotides are TGTGCCAGCAATAGAGCGGGGGGCCAAGAGACCCAGTACTTC. Amino acid sequence: CASNRAGGQETQYF.

This clone occurred a few times. This sequence joins TRBV7-2 and TRBJ2-5; 8 nucleotides agree with TRBD2. Losses at the gene ends were 4 bases for V and 10 bases for J; bases not matched to a gene: 14. There are 15 residues in the CDR3. Germline V gene lookup returns CDR1 SGHTA and CDR2 FQGNSA. DNA for the CDR3: TGTGCCAGCAGCTCCACCCGCGGGGGGCCCCAGGTCCAGTACTTC. Translating it yields CASSSTRGGPQVQYF.

This clone was seen a few times. The chain's CDR3 is CASSMGRTGELFF. For the CDR3, the DNA is TGTGCCAGCAGCATGGGCCGCACCGGGGAGCTGTTTTTT. The chain couples TRBV7-9 to TRBJ2-2; D is uncertain. The V gene's germline CDR1 is SEHNR and CDR2 FQNEAQ (reference sequence). V was pared by 5 bases and J by 4 bases, with 8 bases between. There are 13 residues in the CDR3.

The chain links TRBV9 to TRBJ2-3, with 8 bases aligning to TRBD2. CDR1 is SGDLS and CDR2 is YYNGEE in the germline V gene. V trimming: 7 bases; J trimming: 4 bases; junction bases outside the gene matches: 5. This CDR3 comprises 13 residues. CDR3 DNA: TGTGCCAGCGGACCGGGGGGGCCAGATACGCAGTATTTT. Residues: CASGPGGPDTQYF.

Only a few counts were recorded for this clone. The chain has TRBV30 and TRBJ2-1; 14 nucleotides align to TRBD2. Per germline, CDR1 GTSNPN and CDR2 SVGIG (reference sequence). J gave up 4 bases and V 3 bases, and 14 bases lay outside the gene matches. The CDR3 has 19 residues. CDR3 residues: CAWRHKGLAGVRAYNEQFF. For the CDR3, the DNA is TGTGCCTGGAGACATAAGGGACTAGCGGGAGTTAGGGCTTACAATGAGCAGTTCTTC. Full variable domain (missing parts from reference TRBV30 and TRBJ2-1): SQTIHQWPATLVQPVGSPLSLECTVEGTSNPNLYWYRQAAGRGLQLLFYSVGIGQISSEVPQNLSASRPQDRQFILSSKKLLLSDSGFYLCAWRHKGLAGVRAYNEQFFGPGTRLTVL.

The chain carries TRBV7-2 and TRBJ2-6; D remains unclear. Trimming removed 4 bases from V and 2 bases from J, with 6 bases in between. The germline V gene has CDR1 SGHTA and CDR2 FQGNSA. The CDR3 has 14 amino acids. This chain's CDR3 is CASSSTTGANVLTF. For the CDR3, the DNA is TGTGCCAGCAGCTCTACTACTGGGGCCAACGTCCTGACTTTC.

This clone was counted many times. The CDR3 DNA is TGTGCCAGCAGCCGATCAACCTACGAGCAGTACTTC. Translation gives CASSRSTYEQYF. The chain recombines TRBV7-2 with TRBJ2-7; D is ambiguous. Germline-derived CDR1 and CDR2 are SGHTA and FQGNSA. The ends were cut back, 5 bases at V and 2 bases at J, with 7 bases in the middle. This CDR3 has 12 amino acids.

This clone appeared a few times. The rearrangement uses TRBV2 and TRBJ2-2; possible D gene TRBD2, 6 bases. The V and J ends lost 10 bases and 3 bases respectively, with 15 bases between them. This CDR3 has 14 residues. Germline V lookup: CDR1 SNHLY, CDR2 FYNNEI. The CDR3 DNA is TGTGCCATTATCGGTCGGAGGGACACCGGGGAGCTGTTTTTT. This sequence encodes CAIIGRRDTGELFF.

This clone was detected many times. The rearrangement links TRBV11-2 to TRBJ2-1; D is uncertain. The germline CDR1 and CDR2 sequences are SGHAT and FQNNGV. There are 16 residues in the CDR3. Trimming took 2 bases from V and 7 from J, leaving 18 bases between them. CDR3 DNA sequence: TGTGCCAGCAGCTTACGGGCGATCCCTCTCAATAATGAGCAGTTCTTC. Its protein is CASSLRAIPLNNEQFF.

This sequence joins TRBV5-6 and TRBJ1-2; D uncertain. Trimming pared 4 bases from V and 5 bases from J, leaving 9 bases between. CDR1 is SGHDT and CDR2 is YYEEEE in the germline V gene. The CDR3 has 12 residues. Here the CDR3 reads CASSLGLYGYTF. CDR3 sequence (DNA): TGTGCCAGCAGCCTCGGACTATATGGCTACACCTTC.

This clone came up a few times. This chain joins TRBV20-1 and TRBJ1-2; D remains ambiguous. CDR1 is DFQATT, CDR2 SNEGSKA, per germline (reference sequence). Trimming stripped 8 bases from V and 1 base from J, with 8 bases between. The CDR3 runs 11 residues. CDR3 sequence: CSLVGNYGYTF. In nucleotides, the CDR3 is TGCAGTCTAGTGGGTAACTATGGCTACACCTTC.

J is TRBJ2-3 and V is TRBV28, with a possible D match to TRBD2 (5 bases). CDR3 length equals 14 residues. Germline CDR1 is MDHEN and CDR2 is SYDVKM. Deletions cut 5 bases from V and 0 bases from J, with 9 bases between. The CDR3 region has the DNA TGTGCCAGCAGTCCGTCGGGGAGCACAGATACGCAGTATTTT. Translating it yields CASSPSGSTDTQYF.